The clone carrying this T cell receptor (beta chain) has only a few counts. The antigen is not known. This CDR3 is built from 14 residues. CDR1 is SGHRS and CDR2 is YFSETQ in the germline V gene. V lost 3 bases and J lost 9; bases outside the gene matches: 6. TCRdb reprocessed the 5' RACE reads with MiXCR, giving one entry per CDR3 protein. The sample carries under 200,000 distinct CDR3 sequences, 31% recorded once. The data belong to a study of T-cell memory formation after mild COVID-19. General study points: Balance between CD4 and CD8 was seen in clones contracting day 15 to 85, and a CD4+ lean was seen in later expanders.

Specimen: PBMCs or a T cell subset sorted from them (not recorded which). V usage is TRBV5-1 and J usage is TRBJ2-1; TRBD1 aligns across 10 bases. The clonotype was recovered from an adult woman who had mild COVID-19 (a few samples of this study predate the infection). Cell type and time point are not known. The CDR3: CASSWGQGRSEQFF. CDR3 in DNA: TGCGCCAGCAGCTGGGGACAGGGGAGGAGTGAGCAGTTCTTC.